This T cell receptor (beta chain) stems from a study of beta chain bispecific antibodies for T cell cancers (dated by TCRdb to the early 2020s). In the study overall: Healthy donor T cells were cocultured with T cell leukemia lines and bispecific antibodies, then TRBV sequencing of surviving cells measured the depletion of each TRBV family. Jurkat cells expressed surface TRBV12 (TRBV12-3), and HPB-ALL cells expressed surface TRBV5-5. Findings and caveats that apply to the study as a whole: Cross-reactivity of the anti-TRBV5-5 antibody with TRBV5-6 was attributed to high sequence similarity between the two genes. Every sequenced sample was a mix of normal T cells and leukemia cell line cells, and most of the targeted TRBV signal originated from the leukemia cells instead of the normal T cells.

T cells were expanded from blood mononuclear cells for two to three days with either the anti-CD3 antibody OKT3 or CD3/CD28 Dynabeads. Expanded T cells were maintained in RPMI 1640 supplemented with approximately 10% fetal bovine serum, recombinant human IL-2 (about 100 IU/ml) and IL-7 (roughly 5 ng/ml). Each coculture contained 5 x 10^4 or so normal T cells, 5 x 10^4 or so target cells and bispecific antibody in roughly 92 ul and was incubated for around 16 hours at 37 degrees C. Every bispecific antibody was made of two single-chain variable fragments, expressed in a single-chain diabody format carrying a His tag. Healthy human donors supplied the effector T cells, with peripheral blood mononuclear cells isolated from leukapheresis samples using Ficoll density gradient centrifugation. CDR1 DFQATT and CDR2 SNEGSKA were looked up in the germline V gene (reference sequence). Trimming takes 3 bases from V and 8 bases from J, and the germline ends sit 10 bases apart. The cysteine opens and the phenylalanine closes a CDR3 of 11 amino acids. The read is trimmed to its CDR3 DNA, 33 bases read in frame from base 1.

Unique molecular identifier barcodes were incorporated into the libraries and were used for clonotype quantification. Qiagen AllPrep DNA/RNA Micro kits were used to isolate total RNA, and an Agilent TapeStation was used to check RNA quality. TCR beta libraries were built by 5' RACE: cDNA synthesis followed by two PCR steps using TCR beta constant-region gene-specific primers. Sequencing of the TCR beta libraries was performed on an Illumina MiSeq platform. In the source study's methods: Reads were processed with MIGEC, MiXCR and VDJtools. Clonotype frequency was computed as the clonotype's share of unique molecular identifiers among all unique molecular identifiers in the sample. Nonfunctional TRBV genes listed as pseudogenes or open reading frames in IMGT, such as TRBV1, TRBV12-1 and TRBV21, were excluded. TCRdb trimmed the raw reads at Q25, called clones with MiXCR and kept productive beta chains. Rows with one shared CDR3 protein collapse into an entry with the most common genes and DNA. The authors' filters were not applied to this entry. The sample yields approximately 15,000 distinct CDR3 sequences; 2% to 2.5% were counted once. Less than 9% of the sample belongs to the ten largest clones.

In its sample, this clonotype comes out as medium-sized (0.01 to 0.1%). Its specific antigen is unknown. Per-base qualities were not stored, and no clone one base away is much larger. The sequence joins TRBV20-1 to TRBJ1-2, with the D gene too uncertain to name. Input material: healthy donor T cells cultured with leukemia cells. The clonotype was recovered from a human donor in good health. Some clones in this sample may be carry-over from other donors' samples. CDR3 reads: CSASGEIGYTF. The base sequence is TGCAGTGCTAGTGGGGAAATAGGCTACACCTTC.